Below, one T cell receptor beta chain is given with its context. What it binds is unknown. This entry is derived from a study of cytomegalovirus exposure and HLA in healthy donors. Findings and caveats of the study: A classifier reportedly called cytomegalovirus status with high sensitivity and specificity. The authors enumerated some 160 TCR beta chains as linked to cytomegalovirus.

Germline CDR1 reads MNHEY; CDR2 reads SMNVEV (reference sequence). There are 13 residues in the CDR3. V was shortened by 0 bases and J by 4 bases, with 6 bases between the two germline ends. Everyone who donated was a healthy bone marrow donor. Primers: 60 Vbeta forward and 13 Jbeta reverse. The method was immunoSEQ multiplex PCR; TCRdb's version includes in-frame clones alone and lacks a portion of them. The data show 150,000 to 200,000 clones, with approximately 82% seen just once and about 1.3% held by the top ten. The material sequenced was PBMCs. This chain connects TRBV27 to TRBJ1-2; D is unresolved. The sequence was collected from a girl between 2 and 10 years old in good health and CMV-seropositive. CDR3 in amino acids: CASSLSGGYGYTF. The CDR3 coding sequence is TGTGCCAGCAGTTTATCGGGAGGCTATGGCTACACCTTC.